This entry features one T cell receptor (beta chain) sequence. As yet, its antigen is unknown. These data originate in a study of early stage breast cancer tumors. Overall study context: Most invasive tumors, about 70% of the 16, were ER+/PR+/HER2-. Each sample averaged around 10-fold read coverage. Points from the study as a whole: Unsorted bulk genomic DNA sequencing lacked pairing and functional marker data.

The germline CDR1 and CDR2 sequences are MNHNS and SASEGT. The CDR3 is 16 residues long. V was cut by 2 bases and J by 4 bases, with 16 bases left in between. The method was immunoSEQ multiplex PCR; TCRdb's version includes in-frame clones alone and lacks a portion of them. This sample has 25,000 to 35,000 clones, with roughly 80% found just once. The material sequenced was blood. This chain joins TRBV6-1 and TRBJ2-3; tentative D call: TRBD2 (6 bases). This TCR derives from a person aged 60 to 70 with breast cancer. The CDR3 DNA reads as TGTGCCAGCAGTGAATCGAGTCGTCCGGGGGCAGATACGCAGTATTTT. Translated, it gives CASSESSRPGADTQYF.